This T cell receptor (beta chain) was captured in a study of blood T cell repertoires in COVID-19. On the study more broadly: Samples came from the United States, Italy and Spain, spanning acute and convalescent COVID-19. Sources were T cells, B-cell-depleted T cells, or PBMCs; the material itself was cDNA or gDNA.

The germline V gene has CDR1 MGHRA and CDR2 YSYEKL. The CDR3 sequence is 15 residues long. V dropped 1 base and J dropped 7 bases, with 13 bases sitting between them. Method: immunoSEQ multiplex PCR; TCRdb's copy keeps in-frame clones and lacks some. The sample holds about 160,000 clones, over 80% seen once. The material sequenced was peripheral blood. V usage is TRBV4-1 and J usage is TRBJ2-2, with a tentative D call TRBD2 (6 bases). The receptor's source is a woman aged 45-65 years with acute or convalescent COVID-19. The CDR3 here is CASSQVTGAVGELFF. In DNA, the CDR3 is TGCGCCAGCAGCCAAGTAACGGGAGCGGTCGGGGAGCTGTTTTTT.